The clone carrying this T cell receptor beta chain has at least ten counts. TCRdb passed the 5' RACE reads through MiXCR, listing each CDR3 protein once. The sample yields fewer than 60,000 distinct CDR3 sequences, around 9.1% seen once. V dropped 4 bases and J dropped 11 bases, with 18 bases sitting between them. The length of the CDR3 is 14 residues. CDR1 is SNHLY, CDR2 FYNNEI, per germline. This record belongs to a study of early T cells in non-severe SARS-CoV-2 infection. The receptor's source is an adult who was a healthcare worker with PCR-confirmed SARS-CoV-2 infection or an uninfected control (not recorded which). The V and J genes are TRBV2 and TRBJ1-5; D perhaps matches TRBD1 (5 bases). Sequencing input: whole blood. CDR3 loop: CASSVGQGALTQHF. The CDR3 nucleotides are TGTGCCAGCAGTGTAGGTCAGGGTGCTTTGACCCAGCATTTT.